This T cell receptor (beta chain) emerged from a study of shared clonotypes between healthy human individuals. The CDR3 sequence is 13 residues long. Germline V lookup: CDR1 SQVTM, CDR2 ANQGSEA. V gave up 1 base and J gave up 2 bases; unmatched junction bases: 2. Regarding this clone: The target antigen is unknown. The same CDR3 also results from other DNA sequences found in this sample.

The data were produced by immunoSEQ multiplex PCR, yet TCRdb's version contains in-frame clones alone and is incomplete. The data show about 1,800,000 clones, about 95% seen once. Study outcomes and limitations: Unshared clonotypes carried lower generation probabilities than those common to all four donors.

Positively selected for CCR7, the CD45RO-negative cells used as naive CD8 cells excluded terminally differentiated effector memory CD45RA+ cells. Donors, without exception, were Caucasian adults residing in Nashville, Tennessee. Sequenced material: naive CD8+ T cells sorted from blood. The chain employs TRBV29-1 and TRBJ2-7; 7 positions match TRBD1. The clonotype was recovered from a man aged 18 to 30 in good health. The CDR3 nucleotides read TGCAGCGTTGAAGGACAGGGAACCTACGAGCAGTACTTC. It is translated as CSVEGQGTYEQYF.